The 28 T cell receptor beta chains presented below share a single source sample, sequenced in a study of breast tumors, draining lymph nodes, adjacent tissues. One entry per CDR3 protein results from TCRdb running MiXCR on the multiplex PCR reads. The sample lists over 100,000 distinct CDR3 sequences; approximately 20% were seen once. Axillary draining lymph nodes of breast cancer patients supplied the node samples. Sequencing input: axillary lymph node tissue. The receptors come from a female donor with breast cancer. Some clones in this sample may be carry-over from other donors' samples.

The gene calls are TRBV2 and TRBJ2-4; no firm D call. The V end was cut by 1 base, the J end by 4 bases, with 8 bases between. The CDR3 is 14 residues long. Germline V gives CDR1 SNHLY, CDR2 FYNNEI. The CDR3 loop is CASSEGQTKNIQYF. The CDR3 bases are TGTGCCAGCAGTGAAGGTCAAACTAAAAACATTCAGTACTTC.

With respect to this clonotype: This may arise from a read error, as a much more abundant clone is one base away. The chain is built from TRBV19 and TRBJ2-5, with TRBD1 as a possible D gene (6 bases). The CDR3 has 14 amino acids. Germline V CDR1 and CDR2: LNHDA, SQIVND (reference sequence). CDR3 amino acids: CAGSDPSTGPSQYF. The CDR3 DNA follows: TGTGCCGGTAGTGACCCCTCGACAGGACCCTCCCAGTACTTC.

At least ten counts were recorded for this clonotype. This chain joins TRBV7-9 and TRBJ2-3; TRBD2 agrees at 7 bases. The V segment lost 6 bases and the J segment 4 bases; nucleotides outside the gene matches: 7. This CDR3 has 14 residues. Germline V gene sequence: CDR1 SEHNR, CDR2 FQNEAQ (reference sequence). CDR3 sequence: CASSDGRKADTQYF. As DNA, the CDR3 is TGTGCCAGCAGTGACGGGAGGAAAGCAGATACGCAGTATTTT.

The chain joins TRBV20-1 to TRBJ2-1; TRBD2 matches 11 bases. V shed 3 bases and J 0 bases; nucleotides not matched to a gene: 16. Germline CDR1 is DFQATT and CDR2 is SNEGSKA (reference sequence). The CDR3 is made up of 20 amino acids. CDR3 sequence (DNA): TGCAGTGCTAGCTCACCCGGACTAGCGGGTGTAAGTAGCTCCTACAATGAGCAGTTCTTC. It is translated as CSASSPGLAGVSSSYNEQFF.

The table lists this clonotype with many counts. V and J are TRBV9 and TRBJ2-7; 13 bases are shared with TRBD2. Germline V gene sequence: CDR1 SGDLS, CDR2 YYNGEE. With V trimmed by 2 bases and J by 2 bases, 1 base remained unmatched. The CDR3 is 15 residues long. The CDR3 spells CASSVGTSGTYEQYF. As DNA, the CDR3 is TGTGCCAGCAGCGTGGGGACTAGCGGGACCTACGAGCAGTACTTC.

This clonotype was counted ten times or more. This chain links TRBV7-8 with TRBJ2-1; the D is unclear. This CDR3 has 15 amino acids. V lost 6 bases and J 1 base, leaving 13 bases between the germline ends. Germline V CDR1 and CDR2: SGHVS, FQNEAQ. CDR3 region: CASRPSVVSYNEQFF. DNA of the CDR3: TGTGCCAGCAGACCTTCCGTAGTATCCTACAATGAGCAGTTCTTC.

This clonotype was detected many times. The V call is TRBV13, the J call TRBJ2-2, with D unresolved. This CDR3 has 15 residues. Germline CDR1 reads PRHDT; CDR2 reads FYEKMQ (reference sequence). Between the trimmed V and J ends, which lost 3 bases and 1 base, there was a span of 9 bases. In nucleotides, the CDR3 is TGTGCCAGCAGCTTTCCCGCCCTGAACACCGGGGAGCTGTTTTTT. Translated, it gives CASSFPALNTGELFF. The full variable domain, its missing parts supplied by reference TRBV13 and TRBJ2-2, is AAGVIQSPRHLIKEKRETATLKCYPIPRHDTVYWYQQGPGQDPQFLISFYEKMQSDKGSIPDRFSAQQFSDYHSELNMSSLELGDSALYFCASSFPALNTGELFFGEGSRLTVL.

The sample holds many counts of this clonotype. This chain links TRBV10-2 with TRBJ2-7; TRBD2 matches at 7 bases. Germline CDR1 is WSHSY and CDR2 is SAAADI. The V segment lost 4 bases and the J segment 6 bases; nucleotides outside the gene matches: 3. This CDR3 region has 12 residues. The chain's CDR3 is CASSGGGGEQYF. CDR3 sequence (DNA): TGCGCCAGCAGTGGGGGGGGGGGCGAGCAGTACTTC.

With respect to this clonotype: A single base separates this from a much larger clone, so it may be a read error. The chain has TRBV18 and TRBJ2-7; D unclear. Looked up from germline, CDR1 is KGHSH and CDR2 is LQKENI. CDR3 size: 12 residues. The CDR3 DNA is TGTGCCAGCTCAACACAGACCTACGAGCGGTACTTC. Translating it yields CASSTQTYERYF.

This clonotype was observed many times. The chain links TRBV20-1 to TRBJ1-3, with a tentative D call TRBD1 (6 bases). Germline CDR1 is DFQATT and CDR2 is SNEGSKA (reference sequence). V was pared by 4 bases and J by 2 bases, with 9 bases between. The CDR3 extends over 13 amino acids. The CDR3 reads CSAKQGAGNTIYF. The CDR3 DNA follows: TGCAGTGCTAAACAGGGCGCTGGAAACACCATATATTTT.

On this clonotype: This sequence may be a read error, since a much larger clone differs from it by one base. In nucleotides, the CDR3 is TGTGCCAGCAGCTGTGGGACAGGCGGCTACAATGAGCAGTTCTTC. Its protein is CASSCGTGGYNEQFF. The chain has TRBV11-2 and TRBJ2-1, with 8 positions matching TRBD1. This CDR3 is 15 amino acids long. Trimming removed 4 bases from V and 3 bases from J; junction bases left unmatched: 5. CDR1 SGHAT and CDR2 FQNNGV come from the germline V gene.

This clonotype was picked up many times. The chain carries TRBV10-3 and TRBJ1-3; the D is unclear. This CDR3 has 15 amino acids. CDR1 is ENHRY and CDR2 is SYGVKD in the germline V gene. V was clipped by 2 bases and J by 1 base, with 9 bases between them. CDR3 DNA sequence: TGTGCCATCAGTGAGGGGGAGCTATCTGGAAACACCATATATTTT. Translated: CAISEGELSGNTIYF.

This clonotype was detected many times. The rearrangement links TRBV9 to TRBJ2-6; 7 bases match TRBD1. Germline trimming cut 4 bases from V and 0 bases from J; bases unmatched to any gene: 13. This CDR3 comprises 19 residues. CDR1 is SGDLS, CDR2 YYNGEE, per germline. CDR3 region: CASSRQNTGALSGANVLTF. CDR3 coding DNA: TGTGCCAGCAGCAGACAAAATACAGGGGCTCTCTCTGGGGCCAACGTCCTGACTTTC.

Comment on this clonotype: The conserved phenylalanine or tryptophan normally closing the CDR3 is absent here, so this likely arose from a read error. The chain uses TRBV5-1 and TRBJ2-5; 8 nucleotides match TRBD1. The CDR3 covers 14 residues. The V and J ends lost 4 bases and 5 bases, in that order; junction bases with no gene match: 7. From germline, CDR1 is SGHRS and CDR2 YFSETQ. Here the CDR3 reads CASSGGQGWETQYL. In nucleotides, the CDR3 is TGCGCCAGCAGCGGAGGACAGGGTTGGGAGACCCAGTACCTC.

The chain carries TRBV3-1 and TRBJ2-6, with 8 bases identical to TRBD1. The V gene's germline CDR1 is LGHDT and CDR2 YNNKEL (reference sequence). CDR3 length: 18 residues. The J segment lost 0 bases and the V segment lost 1 base, leaving 5 bases of the junction unmatched. CDR3 amino acids: CASSQGWTGSSGANVLTF. The CDR3 nucleotides read TGTGCCAGCAGCCAAGGCTGGACAGGGAGCTCTGGGGCCAACGTCCTGACTTTC.

This clonotype was detected ten times or more. The gene calls are TRBV9 and TRBJ2-2; 10 nucleotides match TRBD2. Germline CDR1 is SGDLS and CDR2 is YYNGEE. The CDR3 has 17 residues. J was trimmed by 1 base and V by 0 bases; bases with no gene match: 3. In nucleotides, the CDR3 is TGTGCCAGCAGCGTAGAACTAGCGGGGAGGAACACCGGGGAGCTGTTTTTT. It yields the protein CASSVELAGRNTGELFF.

There are many counts of this clonotype. This chain uses TRBV13 with TRBJ2-1; TRBD2 aligns across 10 bases. Germline loops: CDR1 PRHDT, CDR2 FYEKMQ (reference sequence). The CDR3 is made up of 16 amino acids. Trimming at V came to 2 bases and at J to 4 bases, leaving 5 bases not matched to a gene. The CDR3 coding sequence is TGTGCCAGCAGCTTATTCAGCGGGAGGGGATACAATGAGCAGTTCTTC. It encodes CASSLFSGRGYNEQFF. The full variable domain, rest sourced from reference TRBV13 and TRBJ2-1, is AAGVIQSPRHLIKEKRETATLKCYPIPRHDTVYWYQQGPGQDPQFLISFYEKMQSDKGSIPDRFSAQQFSDYHSELNMSSLELGDSALYFCASSLFSGRGYNEQFFGPGTRLTVL.

This clonotype was counted many times. This chain joins TRBV19 and TRBJ2-1; D may be TRBD2 (5 bases). Germline V gives CDR1 LNHDA, CDR2 SQIVND (reference sequence). The CDR3 is 13 amino acids. The V end lost 3 bases, the J end lost 9 bases, and 12 bases lay between the germline ends. This CDR3 is CASSIGGVTEQFF. The CDR3 DNA reads as TGTGCCAGTAGTATCGGAGGCGTCACTGAGCAGTTCTTC.

In its sample, this clonotype was seen many times. The chain couples TRBV20-1 to TRBJ2-7, with 15 positions matching TRBD2. The length of the CDR3 is 15 residues. V gave up 5 bases and J gave up 2 bases; unmatched junction bases: 4. CDR1 and CDR2 (germline): DFQATT, SNEGSKA (reference sequence). The CDR3: CSAQGLAGGTYEQYF. CDR3 DNA sequence: TGCAGTGCTCAGGGACTAGCGGGAGGTACCTACGAGCAGTACTTC.

In its sample, this clonotype was seen many times. The chain recombines TRBV6-5 with TRBJ2-7; D call uncertain. Trimming shortened V by 0 bases and J by 5 bases, and 14 bases separated the two germline ends. The germline gives CDR1 MNHEY, CDR2 SVGAGI. The CDR3 is made up of 15 amino acids. CDR3 nucleotides: TGTGCCAGCAGTTACTCGTTGGGAAGGGTCCACGAGCAGTACTTC. Protein sequence: CASSYSLGRVHEQYF.

The J gene is TRBJ2-2, the V gene TRBV28; D possibly matches TRBD1 or TRBD2 (5 bases each). Germline V gives CDR1 MDHEN, CDR2 SYDVKM. Trimming stripped 3 bases from V and 5 bases from J, with 19 bases between. This CDR3 comprises 17 residues. The CDR3 is CASSFFGLAGSTGELFF. CDR3 DNA: TGTGCCAGCAGTTTTTTTGGATTGGCAGGGAGTACCGGGGAGCTGTTTTTT.

This clonotype has ten or more counts. The chain joins TRBV5-5 to TRBJ2-5, with a weak D call TRBD1 (7 bases). Germline-derived CDR1 and CDR2 are SGHKS and YYEKEE (reference sequence). Trimming left V 4 bases short and J 1 base short, with 20 bases between. This CDR3 spans 17 amino acids. The CDR3 sequence is CASSNRGRGSRQETQYF. CDR3 in DNA: TGTGCCAGCAGCAACAGGGGCCGGGGGAGTCGCCAAGAGACCCAGTACTTC.

This clonotype was detected ten times or more. CDR3 sequence: CASSGQSVQPQHF. The CDR3 DNA is TGTGCCAGCAGTGGACAGTCGGTCCAGCCCCAGCATTTT. This rearrangement joins TRBV2 to TRBJ1-5, with a possible D match to TRBD1 (5 bases). The V and J ends lost 4 bases and 7 bases respectively, with 11 bases between them. CDR3 length equals 13 residues. Germline-derived CDR1 and CDR2 are SNHLY and FYNNEI. Full variable domain (rest looked up from reference TRBV2 and TRBJ1-5): EPEVTQTPSHQVTQMGQEVILRCVPISNHLYFYWYRQILGQKVEFLVSFYNNEISEKSEIFDDQFSVERPDGSNFTLKIRSTKLEDSAMYFCASSGQSVQPQHFGDGTRLSIL.

V and J are TRBV18 and TRBJ2-5; perhaps TRBD1 as D (6 bases). Germline loops: CDR1 KGHSH, CDR2 LQKENI. Trimming removed 1 base from V and 5 bases from J, with 20 bases in between. The CDR3 loop spans 17 amino acids. CDR3 sequence (DNA): TGTGCCAGCTCACCACGGGCCGGACAGACGTGGCCGGAGACCCAGTACTTC. Encoded protein: CASSPRAGQTWPETQYF.

In this sample, this clonotype turned up many times. The chain couples TRBV20-1 to TRBJ1-6; D gene uncertain. Trimming took off 3 bases at V and 9 bases at J, with 9 bases between the two ends. This CDR3 is built from 12 residues. Germline V lookup: CDR1 DFQATT, CDR2 SNEGSKA (reference sequence). The CDR3 here is CSASDILSPLHF. The DNA of the CDR3 is TGCAGTGCTAGTGACATTCTTTCACCCCTCCACTTT.

A remark on this clonotype: One junction end does not reproduce the germline sequence, and a read error may be involved. The genes are TRBV4-1 and TRBJ2-2; D not certain. The CDR3 totals 19 residues. Germline CDR1 is MGHRA and CDR2 is YSYEKL. CDR3 region: CTSSQVLVGRSSNTGELFF. The CDR3 nucleotides are TGCACCAGCAGCCAAGTCCTTGTTGGCCGCAGCTCGAACACCGGGGAGCTGTTTTTT.

This chain joins TRBV5-5 and TRBJ2-1, with 9 bases matching TRBD1. Germline V gene lookup returns CDR1 SGHKS and CDR2 YYEKEE (reference sequence). The CDR3 has 16 residues. The V and J ends lost 4 bases and 6 bases, in that order; junction bases with no gene match: 11. This CDR3 is CASSPRVTGGFNEQFF. The CDR3 DNA reads TGTGCCAGCAGCCCGCGAGTGACAGGGGGTTTCAATGAGCAGTTCTTC.

This clonotype was seen many times. The chain carries TRBV9 and TRBJ2-5, with D unresolved. Trimming stripped 3 bases from V and 0 bases from J, with 0 bases between. The CDR3 has 11 amino acids. In germline, CDR1 is SGDLS, CDR2 YYNGEE. CDR3 nucleotide sequence: TGTGCCAGCAGCGACCAAGAGACCCAGTACTTC. Its protein is CASSDQETQYF.